The 21 T cell receptor beta chains in this list originate from one sample, sequenced in a study of PD-1 blockade in classical Hodgkin lymphoma. TCRdb keeps only in-frame clones here, not all; method: immunoSEQ multiplex PCR. The table includes tens of thousands of clones, around 80% detected once. The time point was: cycle 4 day 1 (C4D1), after more than 5 weeks of nivolumab. After autologous stem cell transplantation all patients relapsed, and prior brentuximab vedotin exposure differed between cohorts. The material sequenced was peripheral blood mononuclear cells (PBMCs), taken before the fourth cycle of nivolumab. The source is a human donor with classical Hodgkin lymphoma.

The chain is built from TRBV4-1 and TRBJ2-5; D is perhaps TRBD1 (6 bases). The CDR3 loop spans 15 amino acids. V was pared by 0 bases and J by 4 bases, with 12 bases between. Germline values: CDR1 MGHRA, CDR2 YSYEKL. CDR3 protein: CASSQDGTRGETQYF. As DNA, the CDR3 is TGCGCCAGCAGCCAAGATGGGACACGGGGAGAGACCCAGTACTTC.

This clone was seen more than once but under ten times. CDR3 coding DNA: TGCGCCAGCAGCTATGGTGGCTATAGCAATCAGCCCCAGCATTTT. It codes for CASSYGGYSNQPQHF. The V and J genes are TRBV4-1 and TRBJ1-5; no definite D call. Trimming took off 5 bases at V and 0 bases at J, with 11 bases between the two ends. Per the germline V gene, CDR1 is MGHRA and CDR2 is YSYEKL. The CDR3 has 15 amino acids.

The chain couples TRBV2 to TRBJ1-5; 8 bases align to TRBD1. Germline CDR1 is SNHLY and CDR2 is FYNNEI. Trimming took 7 bases from V and 2 from J; bases not matched to a gene: 1. The CDR3 is 13 residues long. CDR3 region: CASTGQGNQPQHF. CDR3 DNA sequence: TGTGCCAGCACGGGACAGGGCAATCAGCCCCAGCATTTT.

This chain links TRBV5-1 with TRBJ1-1; D call uncertain. The CDR3 runs to 14 residues. CDR1 and CDR2 (germline): SGHRS, YFSETQ. The germline V and J ends were trimmed by 4 bases and 0 bases, with 10 bases remaining between them. Here the CDR3 reads CASSPKTMNTEAFF. In DNA, the CDR3 is TGCGCCAGCAGCCCCAAAACAATGAACACTGAAGCTTTCTTT.

The chain recombines TRBV5-1 with TRBJ1-4, with a weak D call TRBD1 (5 bases). The CDR3 contains 14 residues. Per germline, CDR1 SGHRS and CDR2 YFSETQ. The ends were cut back, 0 bases at V and 5 bases at J, with 8 bases in the middle. CDR3 DNA sequence: TGCGCCAGCAGCTTGGGGGGCAGGAATGAAAAACTGTTTTTT. Its protein is CASSLGGRNEKLFF.

The chain joins TRBV6-1 to TRBJ2-5, with D possibly matching TRBD2 (5 bases). The assigned J gene may be wrong: the sequence end matches TRBJ2-7 better. Germline-derived CDR1 and CDR2 are MNHNS and SASEGT. The CDR3 consists of 13 residues. The CDR3 is CASRDWVMYEQYF. CDR3 bases: TGTGCCAGCAGGGACTGGGTGATGTACGAGCAGTACTTC.

The CDR3 sequence: CASSYTTSGRTETQYF. In DNA form, the CDR3 reads TGTGCCAGCAGTTACACAACTAGCGGGAGAACGGAGACCCAGTACTTC. The chain has TRBV6-6 and TRBJ2-5, with 11 bases lining up with TRBD2. There are 16 residues in the CDR3. The junction had 7 bases not matched to a gene; V was cut back by 2 bases and J by 5 bases. Germline V gives CDR1 MNHNY, CDR2 SVGAGI (reference sequence).

This clone was detected once. V is TRBV6-5 and J is TRBJ2-2; 8 bases align to TRBD1. The CDR3 has 13 amino acids. J gave up 5 bases and V 6 bases, and 2 bases lay outside the gene matches. Germline V gene sequence: CDR1 MNHEY, CDR2 SVGAGI. This CDR3 is CASSRQGTGELFF. The CDR3 region has the DNA TGTGCCAGCAGCCGACAGGGGACCGGGGAGCTGTTTTTT.

The chain couples TRBV5-1 to TRBJ2-3, with 12 nucleotides matching TRBD2. CDR3 length equals 15 residues. The germline gives CDR1 SGHRS, CDR2 YFSETQ. Unmatched junction bases numbered 7, after V lost 5 bases and J lost 6 bases. The CDR3 coding sequence is TGCGCCAGCAGACCACTAGCGGGAGGTTCGGATACGCAGTATTTT. Amino acids: CASRPLAGGSDTQYF.

The chain carries TRBV6-5 and TRBJ1-5; tentative D call: TRBD1 (6 bases). This CDR3 has 14 residues. The V and J ends lost 6 bases and 6 bases respectively, with 15 bases between them. Per germline, CDR1 MNHEY and CDR2 SVGAGI. CDR3 DNA sequence: TGTGCCAGCAGCCGTGGACAAGGGGGTCAGCCCCAGCATTTT. Its protein product is CASSRGQGGQPQHF.

This clone was counted between two and nine times. The chain carries TRBV6-1 and TRBJ2-3; 8 bases fit TRBD2. The CDR3 covers 14 residues. In germline, CDR1 is MNHNS, CDR2 SASEGT. Unmatched junction bases numbered 5, after V lost 5 bases and J lost 4 bases. For the CDR3, the DNA is TGTGCCAGCAGTCCACTGACTAGCGCAGATACGCAGTATTTT. It specifies CASSPLTSADTQYF.

The chain uses TRBV6-5 and TRBJ1-2; 8 nucleotides match TRBD1. The V gene end was trimmed by 6 bases and the J gene end by 2 bases; junction bases not matched to a gene: 2. This CDR3 region has 13 residues. The germline CDR1 and CDR2 sequences are MNHEY and SVGAGI. CDR3 amino acids: CASSDRGNYGYTF. The CDR3 nucleotides are TGTGCCAGCAGCGACAGGGGCAACTATGGCTACACCTTC.

The V call is TRBV18, the J call TRBJ2-7, with 10 nucleotides matching TRBD2. J gave up 7 bases and V 6 bases, and 12 bases lay outside the gene matches. The CDR3 loop spans 15 amino acids. Germline CDR1 reads KGHSH; CDR2 reads LQKENI. The CDR3 loop reads CASSSGASGSQEQYF. CDR3 in DNA: TGTGCCAGCTCCTCGGGGGCTAGCGGGAGTCAGGAGCAGTACTTC.

V usage is TRBV30 and J usage is TRBJ1-5, with D perhaps TRBD1 (5 bases). This CDR3 is built from 17 residues. Trimming took off 0 bases at V and 5 bases at J, with 20 bases between the two ends. Germline V gene sequence: CDR1 GTSNPN, CDR2 SVGIG (reference sequence). CDR3 protein: CAWSVLAGSVRDQPQHF. CDR3 coding DNA: TGTGCCTGGAGTGTACTGGCAGGGTCGGTGAGGGATCAGCCCCAGCATTTT.

This chain joins TRBV6-5 and TRBJ2-2, with D tentatively TRBD2 (5 bases). Germline V gene lookup returns CDR1 MNHEY and CDR2 SVGAGI. The V gene lost 6 bases and the J gene lost 7 bases, with 18 bases spanning the gap. This CDR3 is built from 15 residues. The CDR3 spells CASRSPVLRDGELFF. As DNA, the CDR3 is TGTGCCAGCAGGAGCCCAGTATTGAGGGACGGGGAGCTGTTTTTT.

The rearrangement joins TRBV28 to TRBJ2-4; D ambiguous. The germline CDR1 and CDR2 sequences are MDHEN and SYDVKM. CDR3 length equals 13 residues. The V gene lost 4 bases and the J gene lost 9 bases, with 13 bases spanning the gap. The CDR3 reads CASSSPLWSIQYF. The DNA for the CDR3 is TGTGCCAGCAGTTCTCCCCTATGGAGCATTCAGTACTTC.

V usage is TRBV27 and J usage is TRBJ2-7, with D possibly being TRBD2 (6 bases). V was clipped by 4 bases and J by 3 bases, with 7 bases between them. The CDR3 is made up of 12 amino acids. Per germline, CDR1 MNHEY and CDR2 SMNVEV (reference sequence). CDR3 DNA: TGTGCCAGCAGTTCCGGGGGCTACGAGCAGTACTTC. It codes for CASSSGGYEQYF.

This chain connects TRBV7-9 to TRBJ2-7, with D tentatively TRBD2 (5 bases). Germline assignment: CDR1 SEHNR and CDR2 FQNEAQ (reference sequence). Trimming shortened V by 2 bases and J by 7 bases, and 18 bases separated the two germline ends. The CDR3 covers 15 residues. The CDR3 sequence is CASSLSGDPSGEQYF. CDR3 bases: TGTGCCAGCAGCTTATCCGGAGACCCCTCGGGAGAGCAGTACTTC.

The rearrangement uses TRBV19 and TRBJ2-7, with a weak D call TRBD2 (5 bases). The length of the CDR3 is 14 residues. Germline V gives CDR1 LNHDA, CDR2 SQIVND (reference sequence). V lost 4 bases, J lost 4 bases, and 14 bases lay in between. The CDR3 protein is CASSTETGRYEQYF. The CDR3 DNA reads TGTGCCAGTAGTACGGAAACGGGAAGGTACGAGCAGTACTTC.

The chain uses TRBV19 and TRBJ1-2; D ambiguous. The V and J ends lost 3 bases and 4 bases respectively, with 9 bases between them. The CDR3 extends over 13 amino acids. Germline V lookup: CDR1 LNHDA, CDR2 SQIVND (reference sequence). CDR3 amino acids: CASSIDPRYGYTF. The CDR3 DNA sequence: TGTGCCAGTAGTATTGACCCACGCTATGGCTACACCTTC. Full variable domain (outside the CDR3, taken from reference TRBV19 and TRBJ1-2): DGGITQSPKYLFRKEGQNVTLSCEQNLNHDAMYWYRQDPGQGLRLIYYSQIVNDFQKGDIAEGYSVSREKKESFPLTVTSAQKNPTAFYLCASSIDPRYGYTFGSGTRLTVV.

The CDR3 here is CASSIVPGGDSPLHF. The CDR3 coding sequence is TGTGCCAGTAGTATAGTGCCAGGGGGCGATTCACCCCTCCACTTT. The rearrangement joins TRBV19 to TRBJ1-6; TRBD1 matches at 8 bases. Trimming took 1 base from V and 8 from J; bases not matched to a gene: 4. The V gene's germline CDR1 is LNHDA and CDR2 SQIVND (reference sequence). The length of the CDR3 is 15 residues.